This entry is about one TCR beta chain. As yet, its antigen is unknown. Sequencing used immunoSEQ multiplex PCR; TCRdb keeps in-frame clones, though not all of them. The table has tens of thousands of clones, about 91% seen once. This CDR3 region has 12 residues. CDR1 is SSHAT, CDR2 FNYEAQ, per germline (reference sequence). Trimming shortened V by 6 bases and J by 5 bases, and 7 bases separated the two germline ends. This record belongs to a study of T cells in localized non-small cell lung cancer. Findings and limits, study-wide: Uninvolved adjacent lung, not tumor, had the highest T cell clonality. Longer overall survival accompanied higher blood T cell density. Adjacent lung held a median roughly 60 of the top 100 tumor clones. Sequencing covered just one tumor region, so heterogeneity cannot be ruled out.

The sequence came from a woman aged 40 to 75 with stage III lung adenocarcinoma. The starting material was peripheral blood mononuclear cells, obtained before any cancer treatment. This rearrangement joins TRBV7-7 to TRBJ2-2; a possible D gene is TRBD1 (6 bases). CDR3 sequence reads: CASSTGTGELFF. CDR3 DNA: TGTGCCAGCAGTACAGGGACCGGGGAGCTGTTTTTT.